This T cell receptor beta chain was sequenced in a study of blood T cell repertoires in COVID-19. At the level of the study: COVID-19 samples collected from the United States, Italy and Spain covered acute and convalescent phases. Sources were T cells, B-cell-depleted T cells, or PBMCs; the material itself was cDNA or gDNA.

The ends lost 2 bases at V and 3 bases at J; junction bases unmatched: 9. Germline loops: CDR1 SGHAT, CDR2 FQDESV (reference sequence). CDR3 length equals 16 residues. Only in-frame clones appear in the TCRdb table, and some are missing; sequencing was by immunoSEQ multiplex PCR. The sample consists of 250,000 to 300,000 clones, about nine tenths of them appearing once. Sequencing was carried out using PBMCs or T cells enriched from blood (not recorded which). The V and J genes are TRBV11-1 and TRBJ2-7, with 8 positions matching TRBD2. The sequence was obtained from a woman aged 40 to 55 with acute COVID-19. The DNA for the CDR3 is TGTGCCAGCAGCTTAAACCGGCTAGCGGGCCGCTACGAGCAGTACTTC. Protein sequence: CASSLNRLAGRYEQYF.